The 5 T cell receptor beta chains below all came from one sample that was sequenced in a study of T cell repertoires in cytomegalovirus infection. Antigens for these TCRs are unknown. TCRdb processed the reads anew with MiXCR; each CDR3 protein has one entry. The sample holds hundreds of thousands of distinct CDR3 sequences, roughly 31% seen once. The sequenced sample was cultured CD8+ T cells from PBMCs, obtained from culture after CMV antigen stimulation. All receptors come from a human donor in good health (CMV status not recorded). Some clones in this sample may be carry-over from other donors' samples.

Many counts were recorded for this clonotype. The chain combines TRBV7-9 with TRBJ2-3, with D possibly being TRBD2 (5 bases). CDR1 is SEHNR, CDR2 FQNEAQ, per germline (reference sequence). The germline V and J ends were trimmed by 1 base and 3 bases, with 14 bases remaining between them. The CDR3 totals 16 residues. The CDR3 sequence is CASSLVGTGWTDTQYF. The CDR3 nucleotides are TGTGCCAGCAGCTTAGTGGGAACGGGGTGGACAGATACGCAGTATTTT.

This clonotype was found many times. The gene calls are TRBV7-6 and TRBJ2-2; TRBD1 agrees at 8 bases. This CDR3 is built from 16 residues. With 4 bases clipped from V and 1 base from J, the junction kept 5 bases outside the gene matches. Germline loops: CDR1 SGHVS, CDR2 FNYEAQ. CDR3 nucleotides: TGTGCCAGCAGCTGGGAGACAGGGGTGAACACCGGGGAGCTGTTTTTT. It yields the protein CASSWETGVNTGELFF.

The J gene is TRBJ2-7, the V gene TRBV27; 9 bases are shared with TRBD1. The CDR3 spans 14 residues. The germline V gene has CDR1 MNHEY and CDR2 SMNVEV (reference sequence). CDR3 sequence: CASSSGTGLYVQYV. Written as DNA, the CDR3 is TGTGCCAGCAGTTCCGGGACAGGGCTCTACGTGCAGTACGTC.

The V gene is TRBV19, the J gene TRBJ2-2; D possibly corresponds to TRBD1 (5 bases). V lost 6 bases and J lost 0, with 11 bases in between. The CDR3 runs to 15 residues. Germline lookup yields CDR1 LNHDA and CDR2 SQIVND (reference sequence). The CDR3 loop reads CASRKDSPNTGELFF. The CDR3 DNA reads TGTGCCAGTAGAAAAGACAGCCCGAACACCGGGGAGCTGTTTTTT.

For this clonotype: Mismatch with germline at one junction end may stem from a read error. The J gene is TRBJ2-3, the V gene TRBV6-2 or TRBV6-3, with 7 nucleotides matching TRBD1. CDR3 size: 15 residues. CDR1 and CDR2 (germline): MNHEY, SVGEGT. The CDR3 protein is CTSSYEGADTDTQYF. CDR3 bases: TGTACCAGCAGTTACGAGGGGGCAGACACAGATACGCAGTATTTT.